This TCR beta chain was recovered during a study of Ad26.COV2.S vaccination and SARS-CoV-2 variants. General study results and limits: Participants in the vaccine arm had higher spike-specific TCR breadth; placebo recipients had lower. CD8+ and CD4+ T cells specific for spike reportedly responded with substantial breadth after vaccination.

V shed 8 bases and J 6 bases; nucleotides not matched to a gene: 17. Germline CDR1 reads MNHEY; CDR2 reads SMNVEV (reference sequence). CDR3 size: 16 residues. About this clone itself: Its antigen remains unknown.

TCRdb keeps only in-frame clones here, not all; method: immunoSEQ multiplex PCR. The repertoire holds tens of thousands of clones, with more than 65% as singletons. The source was peripheral blood, collected after recovery from COVID-19. This sequence was found in a human donor who had recovered from COVID-19. The chain carries TRBV27 and TRBJ2-7, with TRBD1 identical over 9 bases. The CDR3 DNA reads TGTGCCAGCTGTCTTTACCATGGGACAGGGAATGGCGAGCAGTACTTC. As protein: CASCLYHGTGNGEQYF.